This TCR beta chain is drawn from a study of beta chain features in type 1 diabetes. Study-wide context: Across every sample, over 100 million sorted cells were examined in total. Points from the study as a whole: A moderate, significant TCRB CDR3 shortening appeared in type 1 diabetes across four CD4+ subsets. Within patients, naive, central memory and Treg TCRB repertoires seemed more similar than within healthy donors.

The table lists this clone with a few counts. The antigen remains undetermined. The whole isolated RNA underwent reverse transcription, so sequencing captured expressed TCRB transcripts. Naive, central memory and regulatory T cell samples produced a mean of about 3.5 million reads. Libraries were prepared by immunoSEQ multiplex PCR; TCRdb keeps only in-frame clonotypes and omits some of them. Among more than 250,000 clones listed, over 12% were seen once. All sorted populations exceeded 95% purity. This clonotype was obtained from a man aged 18 to 35 with type 1 diabetes. Input material: naive CD4+ T cells from blood.

The CDR3 DNA is TGTGCCAGCAGCTTCGGGACAGGGGTGGAAAATGAGCAGTTCTTC. Translation: CASSFGTGVENEQFF. The V call is TRBV11-2, the J call TRBJ2-1, with TRBD1 matching over 10 bases. J gave up 7 bases and V 3 bases, and 6 bases lay outside the gene matches. The germline gives CDR1 SGHAT, CDR2 FQNNGV. CDR3 length: 15 residues.